This T cell receptor (beta chain) originates from a study of control samples from healthy donors and cancer patients. Clones were sequenced by immunoSEQ multiplex PCR, and TCRdb holds only the in-frame ones, with some missing. The repertoire has around 170,000 clones, 80% to 90% of them found once; the top ten carry 4.5% to 6%. The CDR3 length is 13 residues. The J segment lost 5 bases and the V segment lost 4 bases, leaving 3 bases of the junction unmatched. Germline CDR1 is SGHDT and CDR2 is YYEEEE. The receptor was isolated from a woman aged 25-40 years in good health. The rearrangement uses TRBV5-6 and TRBJ1-1; 9 nucleotides agree with TRBD1. Sequenced sample: blood. CDR3 in DNA: TGTGCCAGCAGCCGAGACAGGGGGACTGAAGCTTTCTTT. Translation gives CASSRDRGTEAFF.